Below, 2 T cell receptor beta chains from the same sample are listed, as sequenced in a study of blood T cell repertoires in COVID-19 (TCRdb year 2020). The library was produced with the immunoSEQ multiplex PCR assay. TCRdb re-hosts the immuneACCESS table, in-frame sequences only. Its copies lack some clones; in the studies checked, an unresolved V gene accounts for under half of them, and the cause for the rest is not known. The sample records 180,000 or so clones, approximately 91% of which are singletons. About 7% of the sample belongs to the ten largest clones. Sequenced sample: peripheral blood. These receptors all come from a man in his forties with acute or convalescent COVID-19.

The chain employs TRBV10-3 and TRBJ2-5, with 15 nucleotides matching TRBD2. Germline V lookup: CDR1 ENHRY, CDR2 SYGVKD. CDR3 size: 18 residues. J gave up 5 bases and V 0 bases, and 7 bases lay outside the gene matches. CDR3 region: CAISESVGLAGGPETQYF. The CDR3 coding sequence is TGTGCCATCAGTGAGTCCGTAGGACTAGCGGGGGGGCCGGAGACCCAGTACTTC.

V usage is TRBV6-2 or TRBV6-3 and J usage is TRBJ2-7, with D tentatively TRBD1 (6 bases). Trimming shortened V by 0 bases and J by 2 bases, and 14 bases separated the two germline ends. The CDR3 runs 16 residues. CDR1 is MNHEY and CDR2 is SVGEGT in the germline V gene. CDR3 nucleotides: TGTGCCAGCAGTTACTCACCCCCAGGGGATCCCTACGAGCAGTACTTC. Protein: CASSYSPPGDPYEQYF.